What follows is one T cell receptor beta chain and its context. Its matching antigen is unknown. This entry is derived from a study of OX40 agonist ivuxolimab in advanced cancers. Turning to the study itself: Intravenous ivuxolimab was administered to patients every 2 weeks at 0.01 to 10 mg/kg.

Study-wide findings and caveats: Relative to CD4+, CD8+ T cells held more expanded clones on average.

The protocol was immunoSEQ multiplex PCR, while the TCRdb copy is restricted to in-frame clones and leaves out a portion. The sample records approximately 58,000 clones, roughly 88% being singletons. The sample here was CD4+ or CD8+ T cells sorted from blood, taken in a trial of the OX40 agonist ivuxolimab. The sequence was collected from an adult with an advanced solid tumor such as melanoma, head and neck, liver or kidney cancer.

CDR3 sequence (DNA): TGTGCCAGCTCGTCGGACAAGGCTTCCTATGGCTACACCTTC. This encodes CASSSDKASYGYTF. This sequence joins TRBV18 and TRBJ1-2, with D maybe TRBD1 (5 bases). The CDR3 extends over 14 amino acids. V was cut by 6 bases and J by 4 bases, with 15 bases left in between. Per the germline V gene, CDR1 is KGHSH and CDR2 is LQKENI.